This T cell receptor (beta chain) is from a study of T cell repertoires in cytomegalovirus infection. The overall study: Well-studied HLA-B-restricted CMV epitopes were used in the study alongside recently identified HLA-C-restricted ones. Points from the study as a whole: In two of eight donors, the top clonotype was HLA-C-restricted CMV-specific.

A single record per CDR3 protein comes from TCRdb applying MiXCR to the reads. The table has approximately 280,000 distinct CDR3 sequences, 20% to 25% seen once. From germline, CDR1 is LGHNA and CDR2 YSLEER. This CDR3 region has 15 residues. The V and J ends lost 0 bases and 11 bases respectively, with 16 bases between them. Note on this clonotype: Its antigen is unidentified.

This sample comprised cultured PBMCs, obtained from culture after CMV antigen stimulation. The J gene is TRBJ2-2, the V gene TRBV4-3, with D perhaps assigned TRBD1 or TRBD2 (5 bases each). This TCR was sampled from a human donor in good health (CMV status not recorded). Some clones in this sample may be carry-over from other donors' samples. The CDR3, as DNA: TGCGCCAGCAGCCAAGATTCTGGGACCACCAGAGAGCTGTTTTTT. Translation: CASSQDSGTTRELFF.